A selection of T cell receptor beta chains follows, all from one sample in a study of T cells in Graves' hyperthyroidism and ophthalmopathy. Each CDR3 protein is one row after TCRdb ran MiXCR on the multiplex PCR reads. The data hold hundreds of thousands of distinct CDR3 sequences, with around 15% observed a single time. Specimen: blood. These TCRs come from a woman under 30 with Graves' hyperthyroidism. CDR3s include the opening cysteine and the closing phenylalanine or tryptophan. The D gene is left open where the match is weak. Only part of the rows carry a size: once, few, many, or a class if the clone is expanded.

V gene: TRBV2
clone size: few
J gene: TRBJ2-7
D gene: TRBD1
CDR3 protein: CASSDETGGGGQYF
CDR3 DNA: TGTGCCAGCAGTGACGAGACAGGGGGGGGGGGGCAGTACTTC

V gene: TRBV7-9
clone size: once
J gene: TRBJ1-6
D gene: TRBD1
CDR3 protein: CASSDDRGIGPLHF
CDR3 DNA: TGTGCCAGCAGCGACGACAGGGGAATAGGGCCCCTCCACTTT

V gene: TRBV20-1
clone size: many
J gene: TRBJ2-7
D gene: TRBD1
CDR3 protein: CSAEDRDSYEQYF
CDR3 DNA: TGCAGTGCCGAAGACAGGGACTCCTACGAGCAGTACTTC

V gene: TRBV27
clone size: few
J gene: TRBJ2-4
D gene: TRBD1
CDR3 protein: CASSPTGVGKNIQYF
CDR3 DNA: TGTGCCAGCAGCCCGACAGGGGTAGGCAAAAACATTCAGTACTTC

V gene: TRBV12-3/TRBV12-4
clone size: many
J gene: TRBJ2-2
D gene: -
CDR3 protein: CASSQIQKRGGELFF
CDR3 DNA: TGTGCCAGCAGTCAGATCCAAAAACGGGGCGGGGAGCTGTTTTTT

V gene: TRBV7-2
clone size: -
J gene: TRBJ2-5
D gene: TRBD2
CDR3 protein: CASSLTSGRATETQYF
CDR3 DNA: TGTGCCAGCAGCTTGACTAGCGGGAGGGCCACAGAGACCCAGTACTTC

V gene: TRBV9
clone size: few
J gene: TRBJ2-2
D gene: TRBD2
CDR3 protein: CASSSSGSPGGELFF
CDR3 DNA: TGTGCCAGCAGCTCTAGCGGGAGTCCTGGCGGGGAGCTGTTTTTT

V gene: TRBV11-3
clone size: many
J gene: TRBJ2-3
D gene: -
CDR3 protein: CASSLTRGGVRDTQYF
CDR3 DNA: TGTGCCAGCAGCTTAACAAGGGGGGGTGTGAGAGATACGCAGTATTTT

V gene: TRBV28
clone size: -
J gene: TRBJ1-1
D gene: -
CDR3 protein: CASTWAGAGTEAFF
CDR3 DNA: TGTGCCAGCACCTGGGCAGGGGCCGGCACTGAAGCTTTCTTT

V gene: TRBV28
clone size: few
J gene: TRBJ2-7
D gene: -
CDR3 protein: CASSGWVTGGPYEQYF
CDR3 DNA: TGTGCCAGCAGCGGTTGGGTAACGGGGGGCCCCTACGAGCAGTACTTC

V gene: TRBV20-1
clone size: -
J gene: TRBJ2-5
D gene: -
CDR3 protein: CSARSDRETQYF
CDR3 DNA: TGCAGTGCTAGGAGCGACCGGGAGACCCAGTACTTC

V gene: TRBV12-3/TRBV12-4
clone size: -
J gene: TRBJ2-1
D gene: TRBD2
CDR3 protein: CASSSRASSGRAAYNEQFF
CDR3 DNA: TGTGCCAGCAGTTCCAGGGCGTCTAGCGGGAGGGCCGCCTACAATGAGCAGTTCTTC

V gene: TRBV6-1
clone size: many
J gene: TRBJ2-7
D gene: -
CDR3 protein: CASTAGTGAYEQYF
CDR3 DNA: TGTGCCAGCACGGCCGGGACTGGAGCCTACGAGCAGTACTTC

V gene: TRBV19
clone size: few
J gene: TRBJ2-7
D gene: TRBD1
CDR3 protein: CASSMATGGRFPYEQYF
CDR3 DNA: TGTGCCAGCAGTATGGCAACAGGGGGGAGATTCCCTTACGAGCAGTACTTC

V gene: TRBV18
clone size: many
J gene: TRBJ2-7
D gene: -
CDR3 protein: CASSPVDGYEQYF
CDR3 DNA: TGTGCCAGCTCACCTGTGGACGGCTACGAGCAGTACTTC

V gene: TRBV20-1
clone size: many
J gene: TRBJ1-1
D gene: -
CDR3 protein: CSARPLGHMNTEAFF
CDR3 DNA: TGCAGTGCTAGGCCCCTCGGACATATGAACACTGAAGCTTTCTTT

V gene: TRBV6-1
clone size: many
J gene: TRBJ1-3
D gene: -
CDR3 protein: CASSEASTGSASGNTIYF
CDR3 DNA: TGTGCCAGCAGTGAAGCAAGTACAGGGTCTGCGTCTGGAAACACCATATATTTT

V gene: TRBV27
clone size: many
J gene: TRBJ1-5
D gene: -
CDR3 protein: CASSSTNNQPQHF
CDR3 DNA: TGTGCCAGCAGTTCCACCAATAATCAGCCCCAGCATTTT

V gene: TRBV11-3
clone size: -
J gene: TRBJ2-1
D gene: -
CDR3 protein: CASSSHADGEQFF
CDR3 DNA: TGCGCCAGCAGCTCCCACGCAGACGGTGAGCAGTTCTTC

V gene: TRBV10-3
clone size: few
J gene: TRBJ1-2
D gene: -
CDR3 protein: CAIGKDSYGYTF
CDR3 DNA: TGTGCCATCGGCAAGGATAGCTATGGCTACACCTTC

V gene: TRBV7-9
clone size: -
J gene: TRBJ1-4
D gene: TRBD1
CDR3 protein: CASSFPGTGERGNEKLFF
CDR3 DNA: TGTGCCAGCAGCTTCCCCGGGACAGGGGAACGCGGGAATGAAAAACTGTTTTTT

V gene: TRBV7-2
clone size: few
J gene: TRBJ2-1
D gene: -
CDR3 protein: CASSLVRESYNEQFF
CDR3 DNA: TGTGCCAGCAGCTTAGTTCGGGAGTCCTACAATGAGCAGTTCTTC

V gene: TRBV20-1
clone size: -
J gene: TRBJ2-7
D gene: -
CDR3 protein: CSASPGPLRKQYF
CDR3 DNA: TGCAGTGCTAGCCCCGGGCCTCTCCGCAAGCAGTACTTC

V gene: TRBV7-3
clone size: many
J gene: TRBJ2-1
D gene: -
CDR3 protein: CASSSGLGPYNEQFF
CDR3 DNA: TGTGCCAGCAGCTCCGGGTTAGGCCCTTACAATGAGCAGTTCTTC

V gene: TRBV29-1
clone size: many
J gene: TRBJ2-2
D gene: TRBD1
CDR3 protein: CSGNRGSTGELFF
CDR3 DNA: TGCAGCGGCAACAGGGGGAGCACCGGGGAGCTGTTTTTT

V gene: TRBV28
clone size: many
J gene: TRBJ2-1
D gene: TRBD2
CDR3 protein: CASRRTSGTYNEQFF
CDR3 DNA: TGTGCCAGCCGCCGGACTAGCGGAACCTACAATGAGCAGTTCTTC

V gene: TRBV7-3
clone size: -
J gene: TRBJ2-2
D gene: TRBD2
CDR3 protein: CASSTSLAGAGTGELFF
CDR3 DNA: TGTGCCAGCAGCACAAGCCTAGCGGGAGCTGGCACCGGGGAGCTGTTTTTT

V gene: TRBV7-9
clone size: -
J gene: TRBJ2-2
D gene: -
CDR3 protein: CASRAGELFF
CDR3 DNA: TGTGCCAGCAGAGCCGGGGAGCTGTTTTTT

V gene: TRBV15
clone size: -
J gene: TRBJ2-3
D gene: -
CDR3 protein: CATSMLLGADTQYF
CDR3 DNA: TGTGCCACCAGCATGCTTCTCGGGGCAGATACGCAGTATTTT

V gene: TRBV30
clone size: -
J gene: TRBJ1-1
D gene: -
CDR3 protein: CAWSRDMNTEALF
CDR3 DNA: TGTGCCTGGAGCAGGGATATGAACACTGAAGCTCTCTTT

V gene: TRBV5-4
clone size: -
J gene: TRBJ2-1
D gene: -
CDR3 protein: CASSFGQLDVSSRYNEQFF
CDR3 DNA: TGTGCCAGCAGCTTCGGACAGCTTGATGTGTCTTCCCGCTACAATGAGCAGTTCTTC

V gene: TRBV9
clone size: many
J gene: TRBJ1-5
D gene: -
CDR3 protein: CASSVDRLGQPQHF
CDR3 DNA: TGTGCCAGCAGCGTCGACAGGTTAGGTCAGCCCCAGCATTTT

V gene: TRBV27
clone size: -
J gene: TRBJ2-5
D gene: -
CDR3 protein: CASSLSPGDETQYF
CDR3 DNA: TGTGCCAGCAGTTTATCACCAGGGGACGAGACCCAGTACTTC

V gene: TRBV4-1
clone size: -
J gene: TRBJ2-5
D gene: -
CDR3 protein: CASSPFSSAETQYF
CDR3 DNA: TGCGCCAGCAGCCCGTTCTCTTCAGCAGAGACCCAGTACTTC

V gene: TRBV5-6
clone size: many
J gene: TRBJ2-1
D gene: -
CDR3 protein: CASSLYQGEQFF
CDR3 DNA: TGTGCCAGCAGCCTCTACCAGGGGGAGCAGTTCTTC

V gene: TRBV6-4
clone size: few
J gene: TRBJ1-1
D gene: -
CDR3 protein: CASSDSGGEAFF
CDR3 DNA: TGTGCCAGCAGTGACTCGGGCGGTGAAGCTTTCTTT

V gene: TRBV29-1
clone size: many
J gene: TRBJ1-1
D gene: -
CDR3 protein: CSVGEGWHTEAFF
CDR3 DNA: TGCAGCGTTGGGGAGGGTTGGCACACTGAAGCTTTCTTT

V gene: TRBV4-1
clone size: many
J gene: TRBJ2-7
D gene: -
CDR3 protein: CASSHGNEQYF
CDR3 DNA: TGCGCCAGCAGCCATGGGAACGAGCAGTACTTC

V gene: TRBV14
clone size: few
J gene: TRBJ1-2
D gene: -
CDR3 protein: CASSPGVTYGYTF
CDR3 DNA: TGTGCCAGCAGCCCAGGGGTGACCTATGGCTACACCTTC

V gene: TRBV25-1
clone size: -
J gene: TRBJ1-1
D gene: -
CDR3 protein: CASRTAYSEAFF
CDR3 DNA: TGTGCCAGTAGAACGGCCTATTCTGAAGCTTTCTTT

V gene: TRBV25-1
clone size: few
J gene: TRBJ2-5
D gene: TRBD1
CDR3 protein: CASSANTGEGWETQYF
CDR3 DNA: TGTGCCAGCAGTGCGAACACAGGGGAAGGGTGGGAGACCCAGTACTTC

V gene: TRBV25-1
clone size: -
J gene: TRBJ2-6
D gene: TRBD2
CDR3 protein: CASSEKRAGGSGANVLTF
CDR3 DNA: TGTGCCAGCAGTGAAAAGAGGGCGGGGGGCTCTGGGGCCAACGTCCTGACTTTC

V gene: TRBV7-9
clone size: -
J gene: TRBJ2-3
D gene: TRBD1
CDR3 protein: CASSRLTGTRTDTQYF
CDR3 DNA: TGTGCCAGCAGCCGACTGACAGGGACGAGGACAGATACGCAGTATTTT

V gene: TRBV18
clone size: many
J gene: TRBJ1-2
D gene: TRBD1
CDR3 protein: CASSRTGGDYGYTF
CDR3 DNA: TGTGCCAGCTCACGGACAGGGGGCGACTATGGCTACACCTTC

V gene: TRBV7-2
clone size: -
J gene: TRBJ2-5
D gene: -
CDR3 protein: CASSLVASLETQYF
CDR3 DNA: TGTGCCAGCAGCTTAGTTGCGAGCTTGGAGACCCAGTACTTC

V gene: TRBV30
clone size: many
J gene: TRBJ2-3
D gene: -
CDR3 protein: CAWSPQGSTDTQYF
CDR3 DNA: TGTGCCTGGAGCCCTCAGGGAAGCACAGATACGCAGTATTTT

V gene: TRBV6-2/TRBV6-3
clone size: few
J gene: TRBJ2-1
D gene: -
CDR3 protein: CASRPGQGAYNGQFF
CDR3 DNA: TGTGCCAGCCGCCCAGGGCAGGGAGCTTACAATGGGCAGTTCTTC

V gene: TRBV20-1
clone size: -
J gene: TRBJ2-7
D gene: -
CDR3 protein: CSATWGLAANYEQYF
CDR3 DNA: TGCAGTGCTACTTGGGGGCTAGCGGCCAACTACGAGCAGTACTTC

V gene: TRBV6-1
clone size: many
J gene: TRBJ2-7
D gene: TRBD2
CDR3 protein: CASSAKRGLAGPDEQYF
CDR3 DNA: TGTGCCAGCAGTGCCAAGCGGGGACTAGCGGGACCGGATGAGCAGTACTTC

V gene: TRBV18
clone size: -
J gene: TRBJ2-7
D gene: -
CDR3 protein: CASSPGRSISYEQYF
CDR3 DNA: TGTGCCAGCTCACCGGGCAGGTCAATCTCCTACGAGCAGTACTTC

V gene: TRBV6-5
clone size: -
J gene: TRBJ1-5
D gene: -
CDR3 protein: CASSSPRGWDSNQPQHF
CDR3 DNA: TGTGCCAGCAGTTCCCCGCGGGGGTGGGATAGCAATCAGCCCCAGCATTTT

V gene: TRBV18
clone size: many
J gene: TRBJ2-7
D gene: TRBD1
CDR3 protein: CASSPIGGQSYEQYF
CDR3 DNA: TGTGCCAGCTCACCAATAGGGGGACAGTCCTACGAGCAGTACTTC

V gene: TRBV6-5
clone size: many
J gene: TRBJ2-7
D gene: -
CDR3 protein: CASSYSIGQIYEQYF
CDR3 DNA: TGTGCCAGCAGTTACTCGATTGGGCAGATATACGAGCAGTACTTC

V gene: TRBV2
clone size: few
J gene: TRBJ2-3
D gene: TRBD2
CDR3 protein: CASSETWGGGRHRGTDTQYF
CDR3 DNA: TGTGCCAGCAGTGAAACCTGGGGAGGCGGGAGGCATAGGGGCACAGATACGCAGTATTTT

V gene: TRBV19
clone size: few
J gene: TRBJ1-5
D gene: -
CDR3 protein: CASKVEQGVRNQPQHF
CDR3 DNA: TGTGCCAGCAAAGTGGAACAGGGCGTTCGCAATCAGCCCCAGCATTTT

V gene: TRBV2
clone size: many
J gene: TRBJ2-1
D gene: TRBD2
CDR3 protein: CASVASGDLNEQFF
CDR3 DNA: TGTGCCAGCGTGGCTAGCGGGGATCTCAATGAGCAGTTCTTC

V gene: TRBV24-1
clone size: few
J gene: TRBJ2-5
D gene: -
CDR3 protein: CATSGTRGGETQYF
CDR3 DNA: TGTGCCACCAGTGGCACCAGGGGAGGAGAGACCCAGTACTTC